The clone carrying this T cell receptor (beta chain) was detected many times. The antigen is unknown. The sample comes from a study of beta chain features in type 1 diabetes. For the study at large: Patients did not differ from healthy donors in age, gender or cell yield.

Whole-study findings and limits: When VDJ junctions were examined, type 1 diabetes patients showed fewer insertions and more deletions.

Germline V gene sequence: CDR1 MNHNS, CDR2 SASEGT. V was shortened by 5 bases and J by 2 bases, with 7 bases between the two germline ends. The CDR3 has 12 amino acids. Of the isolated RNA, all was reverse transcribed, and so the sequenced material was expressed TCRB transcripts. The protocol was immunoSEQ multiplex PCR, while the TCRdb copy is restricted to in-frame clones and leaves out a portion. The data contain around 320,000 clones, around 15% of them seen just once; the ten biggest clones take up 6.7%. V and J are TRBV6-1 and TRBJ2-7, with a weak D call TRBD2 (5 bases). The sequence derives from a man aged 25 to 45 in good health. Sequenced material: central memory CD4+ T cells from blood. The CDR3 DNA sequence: TGTGCCAGCAGTTCCGGGACCTACGAGCAGTACTTC. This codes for CASSSGTYEQYF.